These 5 T cell receptor beta chains originate from one sample sequenced in a study of T-cell reconstitution after alpha-beta-depleted transplantation in children (dated by TCRdb to the mid-2010s). The library was built by means of PCR. The instrument was an Illumina HiSeq 2500. TCR library preparation used molecular barcoding, with unique molecular identifiers applied to normalize quantification of the TCRbeta repertoire. In-frame beta chains were kept once TCRdb had trimmed the public reads at Q25 with fastp and called clones with MiXCR. Each record represents a unique CDR3 protein, reported with the most common genes and DNA among its rows. This sample comprises about 230,000 distinct CDR3 sequences, approximately 9.8% of them detected only once. Of the sample, roughly 5.1% is held by the ten largest clones. Material: PBMCs from the stem cell graft donor, obtained from the stem cell graft. These receptor sequences come from a human donor who donated a stem cell graft to a child with SCID.

This clonotype was recorded many times. This chain uses TRBV7-2 with TRBJ2-3; TRBD2 matches 9 bases. The CDR3 is 17 residues long. V lost 5 bases, J lost 5 bases, and 14 bases stayed unmatched. CDR1 SGHTA and CDR2 FQGNSA come from the germline V gene. The CDR3 protein is CASSPERLAVRGDTQYF. The CDR3 DNA is TGTGCCAGCAGCCCTGAAAGACTAGCGGTTAGAGGAGATACGCAGTATTTT. Together with reference TRBV7-2 and TRBJ2-3, the CDR3 gives the full variable domain: GAGVSQSPSNKVTEKGKDVELRCDPISGHTALYWYRQSLGQGLEFLIYFQGNSAPDKSGLPSDRFSAERTGGSVSTLTIQRTQQEDSAVYLCASSPERLAVRGDTQYFGPGTRLTVL.

This clonotype was counted ten times or more. The rearrangement joins TRBV7-8 to TRBJ2-1, with 7 nucleotides matching TRBD1. The CDR3 spans 15 residues. Germline values: CDR1 SGHVS, CDR2 FQNEAQ. V gave up 3 bases and J gave up 2 bases; unmatched junction bases: 4. The CDR3 here is CASSFIGGAYNEQFF. The CDR3 region has the DNA TGTGCCAGCAGCTTTATAGGGGGCGCCTACAATGAGCAGTTCTTC.

In its sample, this clonotype was seen many times. This sequence joins TRBV6-6 and TRBJ1-1, with 9 bases lining up with TRBD1. V lost 5 bases to trimming and J lost 4 bases; unmatched junction nucleotides: 2. CDR1 MNHNY and CDR2 SVGAGI come from the germline V gene (reference sequence). The CDR3 has 13 residues. The CDR3 is CASSDRGGTEAFF. The CDR3 DNA sequence: TGTGCCAGCAGTGACAGGGGGGGCACTGAAGCTTTCTTT.

This clonotype was seen many times. The chain uses TRBV12-3 or TRBV12-4 and TRBJ2-1; either TRBD1 or TRBD2 may supply D (6 bases each). Trimming removed 3 bases from V and 9 bases from J, with 21 bases in between. This CDR3 contains 16 residues. The DNA for the CDR3 is TGTGCCAGCAGTTTTCAAGGGGGGACCCCCGACATTGAGCAGTTCTTC. It specifies CASSFQGGTPDIEQFF.

The chain has TRBV19 and TRBJ2-2, with D unresolved. Trimming cost V 3 bases and J 6 bases, with 8 bases left between them. In germline, CDR1 is LNHDA, CDR2 SQIVND (reference sequence). CDR3 length equals 13 residues. The CDR3: CASSILKAGELFF. Here the CDR3 DNA reads TGTGCCAGTAGTATTCTAAAAGCCGGGGAGCTGTTTTTT.